The 8 T cell receptor beta chains reported below all come from one sample, sequenced in a study of long-term antiretroviral therapy in people with HIV (dated by TCRdb to between 2021 and 2024). The immunoSEQ hsTCRB v3.0 assay was used at survey level resolution for TRB variable region sequencing. In its TCRdb copy, this immuneACCESS table keeps in-frame sequences only and misses some clones. Where compared with another copy, unresolved V genes explain less than half of these, and the others have no known cause. The sample table contains around 28,000 clones; only one count was recorded for approximately 86% of them. Around 4.5% of the sample rests with the top ten. The sequencing used unsorted PBMCs, collected 0.8 years after starting antiretroviral therapy. These receptors came from a woman in her twenties or thirties with HIV.

The chain is built from TRBV4-1 and TRBJ1-1; 8 bases fit TRBD1. Germline V CDR1 and CDR2: MGHRA, YSYEKL. J lost 0 bases, V lost 4 bases, and 4 bases had no gene match. The CDR3 has 15 residues. DNA for the CDR3: TGCGCCAGCAGCCTGGGGGACAGGATGAACACTGAAGCTTTCTTT. It codes for CASSLGDRMNTEAFF.

This chain uses TRBV5-8 with TRBJ1-1; a possible D gene is TRBD1 (5 bases). The CDR3 runs 15 residues. Germline V gene sequence: CDR1 SGHTS, CDR2 YDEGEE. Deletions cut 4 bases from V and 6 bases from J, with 19 bases between. CDR3 nucleotides: TGTGCCAGCAGCCACCCTGGGCTATCGGGGGCTGAAGCTTTCTTT. Its translation is CASSHPGLSGAEAFF. Based on the CDR3 plus reference TRBV5-8 and TRBJ1-1, the full variable domain is EAGVTQSPTHLIKTRGQQATLRCSPISGHTSVYWYQQALGLGLQFLLWYDEGEERNRGNFPPRFSGRQFPNYSSELNVNALELEDSALYLCASSHPGLSGAEAFFGQGTRLTVV.

The CDR3 sequence: CASSLGVSGGRTDTQYF. The CDR3, as DNA: TGCGCCAGCAGCTTGGGGGTTAGCGGGGGTCGGACAGATACGCAGTATTTT. The chain recombines TRBV5-1 with TRBJ2-3, with 9 bases lining up with TRBD2. The CDR3 has 17 amino acids. Germline V CDR1 and CDR2: SGHRS, YFSETQ. The V segment lost 0 bases and the J segment 3 bases; nucleotides outside the gene matches: 8.

This rearrangement joins TRBV7-8 to TRBJ2-3, with 7 positions matching TRBD1. Germline lookup yields CDR1 SGHVS and CDR2 FQNEAQ. V lost 2 bases and J lost 4; bases outside the gene matches: 6. The CDR3 totals 15 residues. The DNA of the CDR3 is TGTGCCAGCAGCTTAACAGGGGATGGTTCAGATACGCAGTATTTT. Translating it yields CASSLTGDGSDTQYF.

The table lists this clone with a count of one. The chain couples TRBV2 to TRBJ2-2, with D perhaps TRBD1 (5 bases). CDR1 and CDR2 (germline): SNHLY, FYNNEI. V shed 7 bases and J shed 2 bases, with 20 bases lying between them. The CDR3 length is 17 residues. In DNA, the CDR3 is TGTGCCAGCACCCGAATAAGGACACGAACAAACACCGGGGAGCTGTTTTTT. Amino acid sequence: CASTRIRTRTNTGELFF.

The CDR3 here is CASSLNTYTGELFF. CDR3 coding DNA: TGTGCCAGCAGCTTAAACACATACACCGGGGAGCTGTTTTTT. The rearrangement joins TRBV7-7 to TRBJ2-2, with D hard to call. This CDR3 comprises 14 residues. Germline CDR1 reads SSHAT; CDR2 reads FNYEAQ (reference sequence). The V end lost 2 bases, the J end lost 3 bases, and 7 bases lay between the germline ends.

Written as DNA, the CDR3 is TGTGCCAGCAGCCCGACTAGCGGCCTAGGGGAGACCCAGTACTTC. It codes for CASSPTSGLGETQYF. V gene TRBV6-5 combines with J gene TRBJ2-5; 9 bases map to TRBD2. J lost 5 bases, V lost 6 bases, and 10 bases had no gene match. This CDR3 contains 15 residues. CDR1 and CDR2 (germline): MNHEY, SVGAGI.

J is TRBJ1-2 and V is TRBV7-2; D is undetermined. Germline loops: CDR1 SGHTA, CDR2 FQGNSA. The CDR3 runs to 13 residues. Between the trimmed V and J ends, which lost 1 base and 7 bases, there was a span of 10 bases. In DNA, the CDR3 is TGTGCCAGCAGCTTAGAGGTCGGGGTTGGCTACACCTTC. Encoded protein: CASSLEVGVGYTF.